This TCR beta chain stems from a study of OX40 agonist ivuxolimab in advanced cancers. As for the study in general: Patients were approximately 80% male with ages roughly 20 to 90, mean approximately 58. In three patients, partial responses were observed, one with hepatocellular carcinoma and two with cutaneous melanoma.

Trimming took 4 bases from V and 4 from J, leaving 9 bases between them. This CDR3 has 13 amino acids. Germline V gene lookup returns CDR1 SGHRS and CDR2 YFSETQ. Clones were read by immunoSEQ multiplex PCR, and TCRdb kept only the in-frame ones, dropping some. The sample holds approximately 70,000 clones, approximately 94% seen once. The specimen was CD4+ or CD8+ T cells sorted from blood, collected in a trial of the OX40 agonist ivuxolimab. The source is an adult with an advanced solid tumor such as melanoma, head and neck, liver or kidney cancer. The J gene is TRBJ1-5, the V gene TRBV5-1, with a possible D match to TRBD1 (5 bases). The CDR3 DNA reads TGCGCCAGCAGCGTGCAGGGTAATCAGCCCCAGCATTTT. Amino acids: CASSVQGNQPQHF. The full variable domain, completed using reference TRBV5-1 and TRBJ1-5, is KAGVTQTPRYLIKTRGQQVTLSCSPISGHRSVSWYQQTPGQGLQFLFEYFSETQRNKGNFPGRFSGRQFSNSRSEMNVSTLELGDSALYLCASSVQGNQPQHFGDGTRLSIL.